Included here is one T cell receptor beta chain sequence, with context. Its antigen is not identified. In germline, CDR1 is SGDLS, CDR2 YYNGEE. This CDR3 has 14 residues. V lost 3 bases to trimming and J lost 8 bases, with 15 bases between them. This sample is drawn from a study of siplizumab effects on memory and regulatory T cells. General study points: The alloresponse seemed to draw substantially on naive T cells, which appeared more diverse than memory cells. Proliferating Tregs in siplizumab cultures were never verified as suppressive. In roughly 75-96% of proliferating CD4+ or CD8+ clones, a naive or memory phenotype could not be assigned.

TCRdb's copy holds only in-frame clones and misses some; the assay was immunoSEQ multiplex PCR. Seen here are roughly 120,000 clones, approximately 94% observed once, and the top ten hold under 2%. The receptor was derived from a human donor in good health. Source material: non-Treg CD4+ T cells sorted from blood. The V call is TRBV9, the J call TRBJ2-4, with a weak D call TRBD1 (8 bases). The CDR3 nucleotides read TGTGCCAGCAGCGGAACAACAGGGGGGGACATTCAGTACTTC. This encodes CASSGTTGGDIQYF.